The clone carrying this TCR beta chain shows up as medium-sized by frequency. Its antigen is not identified. The record originates from a study of CXCR3-negative and CXCR3-positive naive CD8 T cells. General observations from the study: CXCR3-negative naive cells had less hydrophobic TRB CDR3s than did CXCR3-positive naive cells.

This CDR3 region has 16 residues. Germline CDR1 reads DFQATT; CDR2 reads SNEGSKA (reference sequence). UMI-labeled 5' RACE TRB cDNA libraries were prepared from the cells. Each CDR3 protein gets one entry in TCRdb, which reprocessed the 5' RACE reads and gives no DNA. This table holds roughly 7,300 distinct CDR3 sequences. The J gene is TRBJ2-5, the V gene TRBV20-1; the TCRdb D gene call, TRBD1, has no DNA to confirm it. Sequencing was carried out using naive CXCR3+ CD8+ T cells from blood. Subset given: CD45RO-CCR7+CD27+CD95- naive CD8+ T cells expressing CXCR3 (TNR3+). The receptor's source is a human donor in good health. Some clones in this sample may be carry-over from other donors' samples. CDR3 loop: CSARDTRDRGRVTQYF.